This TCR beta chain was observed in a study of T cell clonotyping in hematopoietic cell transplantation. Overall study findings and caveats: At the given depth, recipient repertoires were over 95% de novo clonotypes.

TCRdb keeps only in-frame clones here, not all; method: immunoSEQ multiplex PCR. This table holds under 30,000 clones, around three quarters found once. As concerns this clone: Its specificity is not known.

As for time point: recipient sample about 28 days before transplant, after cytoreduction. Recipient blood drawn about 28 days pretransplant and days 30, 100, 180 after. Germline values: CDR1 MNHNS, CDR2 SASEGT. Trimming removed 6 bases at V and 5 bases at J, with 13 bases between. This CDR3 is built from 14 residues. The J gene is TRBJ2-2, the V gene TRBV6-1; D possibly corresponds to TRBD1 (6 bases). The sequenced sample was peripheral blood mononuclear cells, obtained before stem cell transplant. This sequence was found in a woman in her 30s with chronic myeloid leukemia. Some clones in this sample may be carry-over from other donors' samples. Here the CDR3 reads CASRGAVQTGELFF. CDR3 sequence (DNA): TGTGCCAGCAGGGGGGCAGTGCAAACCGGGGAGCTGTTTTTT.